The rows below give T cell receptor beta chains drawn from one sample of a study of PD-1 blockade in classical Hodgkin lymphoma. This table comes from immunoSEQ multiplex PCR, and its TCRdb copy is limited to in-frame clones, with some not included. The sample shows some 100,000 clones, around 90% of them seen only once. Material: peripheral blood mononuclear cells (PBMCs), obtained at baseline. Receptors originate from a human donor with classical Hodgkin lymphoma. The CDR3 runs from the conserved cysteine through the conserved F or W. D genes are given only for firm matches. Size is stated for part of the rows, as once, few or many counts, or as a class when the clone is expanded.

v_call	j_call	clone_size	d_call	cdr3_aa	cdr3_nt
TRBV21-1	TRBJ1-5	.	.	CASSKDREGAGNQPQHF	TGTGCCAGCAGCAAAGATAGGGAGGGGGCGGGCAATCAGCCCCAGCATTTT
TRBV5-1	TRBJ2-1	.	TRBD2	CASSTQGGGLAGGPSYNEQFF	TGCGCCAGCAGCACGCAGGGGGGAGGACTAGCGGGAGGGCCGTCCTACAATGAGCAGTTCTTC
TRBV7-4	TRBJ2-7	.	.	CASSFAVGPCSYEQYF	TGTGCCAGCAGCTTCGCAGTAGGGCCCTGCTCCTACGAGCAGTACTTC
TRBV7-9	TRBJ2-2	.	TRBD1	CASSSLGTGRYGGELFF	TGTGCCAGCAGCTCGCTCGGGACAGGGCGTTATGGCGGGGAGCTGTTTTTT
TRBV6-5	TRBJ2-5	.	TRBD1	CASTGQGGQETQYF	TGTGCCAGCACAGGACAGGGAGGTCAAGAGACCCAGTACTTC
TRBV29-1	TRBJ1-1	.	TRBD1	CSVRTGGEGEAFF	TGCAGCGTCAGGACAGGGGGCGAGGGTGAAGCTTTCTTT
TRBV5-4	TRBJ2-1	.	TRBD2	CASSLYLTSGDNEQFF	TGTGCCAGCAGCTTGTATTTGACTAGCGGCGACAATGAGCAGTTCTTC
TRBV18	TRBJ2-2	.	.	CASSPRGQRNTGELFF	TGTGCCAGCTCACCCAGGGGCCAACGGAACACCGGGGAGCTGTTTTTT
TRBV6-4	TRBJ2-1	.	.	CASTPSVENREQFF	TGTGCCAGCACCCCTAGCGTGGAGAACCGTGAGCAGTTCTTC
TRBV6-5	TRBJ2-3	.	.	CASSYTGSSTDTQYF	TGTGCCAGCAGTTACACTGGTTCTAGCACAGATACGCAGTATTTT
TRBV2	TRBJ2-7	.	.	CASGAHGGSVFEQYF	TGTGCCAGCGGGGCCCACGGCGGGTCGGTTTTCGAGCAGTACTTC
TRBV6-4	TRBJ2-2	.	TRBD2	CASSAERAGGPSGELFF	TGTGCCAGCAGTGCCGAACGAGCGGGAGGGCCTTCCGGGGAGCTGTTTTTT
TRBV6-1	TRBJ1-1	.	TRBD1	CASSATRQGAEAFF	TGTGCCAGCAGTGCGACAAGACAGGGGGCGGAAGCTTTCTTT
TRBV29-1	TRBJ2-7	.	.	CSVERQGTYEQYF	TGCAGCGTTGAACGCCAGGGGACCTACGAGCAGTACTTC
TRBV11-1	TRBJ2-5	.	TRBD1	CASSFWTGQETQYF	TGTGCCAGCAGCTTTTGGACAGGGCAAGAGACCCAGTACTTC
TRBV28	TRBJ2-7	.	TRBD1	CASQGQEDPKAYEQYF	TGTGCCAGCCAGGGACAGGAGGACCCGAAGGCCTACGAGCAGTACTTC
TRBV28	TRBJ1-1	.	TRBD1	CASSQPNGQGNTEAFF	TGTGCCAGCAGTCAGCCCAATGGACAGGGGAACACTGAAGCTTTCTTT
TRBV28	TRBJ2-3	.	TRBD2	CASRLAGGVSTDTQYF	TGTGCCAGCAGGCTAGCGGGAGGGGTTAGCACAGATACGCAGTATTTT
TRBV30	TRBJ1-2	.	TRBD1	CAWSIRQGTIYGYTF	TGTGCCTGGAGTATTCGACAGGGGACCATCTATGGCTACACCTTC
TRBV19	TRBJ1-2	.	.	CASSYGSSYGYTF	TGTGCCAGTAGTTACGGGAGTTCCTATGGCTACACCTTC
TRBV7-9	TRBJ2-7	.	TRBD1	CASSLSFGDRVLEQYF	TGTGCCAGCAGCTTAAGCTTTGGGGACAGGGTCCTCGAGCAGTACTTC
TRBV5-1	TRBJ1-1	.	.	CASSLEGRSNTEAFF	TGCGCCAGCAGCTTGGAGGGCAGGTCGAACACTGAAGCTTTCTTT
TRBV5-1	TRBJ2-7	.	.	CASSLIVGSAYEQYF	TGCGCCAGCAGCTTAATTGTGGGGTCAGCCTACGAGCAGTACTTC
TRBV7-6	TRBJ1-4	few	.	CASSPNTATNEKLFF	TGTGCCAGCAGCCCCAACACTGCAACTAATGAAAAACTGTTTTTT
TRBV7-9	TRBJ1-5	.	TRBD1	CASSFSKGQGARQPQHF	TGTGCCAGCAGCTTTAGTAAGGGACAGGGGGCTCGTCAGCCCCAGCATTTT
TRBV2	TRBJ2-1	once	.	CASREQGLRQFF	TGTGCCAGCAGAGAACAGGGACTCCGGCAGTTCTTC
TRBV27	TRBJ1-1	.	.	CASSLGTNTEAFF	TGTGCCAGCAGTTTAGGAACGAACACTGAAGCTTTCTTT
TRBV5-1	TRBJ2-7	.	.	CASSRDGSSYEQYF	TGCGCCAGCAGTCGGGACGGGAGCTCCTACGAGCAGTACTTC
TRBV6-6	TRBJ2-7	.	.	CASRINRDEQYF	TGTGCCAGCAGGATTAACAGGGACGAGCAGTACTTC
TRBV27	TRBJ1-2	.	.	CASTSPGRNSYGYTF	TGTGCCAGCACCTCCCCTGGACGTAATTCCTATGGCTACACCTTC
TRBV5-6	TRBJ2-7	.	TRBD2	CASSLAGLAGEYEQYF	TGTGCCAGCAGCTTGGCCGGGCTAGCGGGAGAGTACGAGCAGTACTTC
TRBV10-2	TRBJ1-1	.	.	CASSEPGNTEAFF	TGCGCCAGCAGTGAACCGGGGAACACTGAAGCTTTCTTT
TRBV7-9	TRBJ1-1	.	.	CASSMSEGDGTEAFF	TGTGCCAGCAGCATGAGTGAGGGAGATGGGACTGAAGCTTTCTTT
TRBV6-1	TRBJ1-2	.	.	CASTQGGYYGYTF	TGTGCCAGCACACAGGGCGGTTACTATGGCTACACCTTC
TRBV6-6	TRBJ1-2	.	.	CASSYEGIGGYTF	TGTGCCAGCAGTTACGAGGGGATCGGTGGCTACACCTTC
TRBV27	TRBJ1-2	.	.	CASRSGQNYYGYTF	TGTGCCAGCAGGTCGGGCCAAAACTACTATGGCTACACCTTC
TRBV28	TRBJ2-7	few	.	CASSDSGGYEQYF	TGTGCCAGCAGTGACTCCGGGGGCTACGAGCAGTACTTC
TRBV11-2	TRBJ2-7	.	.	CASSLAGDSYEQYF	TGTGCCAGCAGCTTAGCCGGCGACAGCTACGAGCAGTACTTC
TRBV11-1	TRBJ2-5	.	TRBD1	CASSFPFGTAQKETQYF	TGTGCCAGCAGCTTTCCCTTCGGGACAGCACAAAAAGAGACCCAGTACTTC
TRBV21-1	TRBJ2-1	few	.	CASNHPSGRLGNEQFF	TGTGCCAGCAACCACCCTAGCGGGAGATTGGGCAATGAGCAGTTCTTC
TRBV7-9	TRBJ2-3	.	TRBD1	CASSSHYRGDTQYF	TGTGCCAGCAGCTCCCACTACAGGGGAGATACGCAGTATTTT
TRBV2	TRBJ1-2	.	.	CASSAIYGYTF	TGTGCCAGCAGTGCCATCTATGGCTACACCTTC
TRBV11-1	TRBJ2-7	once	.	CASSLGGSYDEQYF	TGTGCCAGCAGCTTAGGCGGAAGCTACGACGAGCAGTACTTC
TRBV19	TRBJ2-2	.	.	CASSIGRASGELFF	TGTGCCAGTAGTATAGGGCGGGCCTCCGGGGAGCTGTTTTTT
TRBV6-1	TRBJ2-4	.	.	CASSEGHWDSIAKNIQYF	TGTGCCAGCAGTGAAGGGCATTGGGACTCTATAGCCAAAAACATTCAGTACTTC
TRBV9	TRBJ2-2	.	.	CASSQNTGELFF	TGTGCCAGCAGTCAGAACACCGGGGAGCTGTTTTTT
TRBV5-4	TRBJ2-4	.	.	CASSSYEGTKNIQYF	TGTGCCAGCAGCAGCTATGAGGGGACCAAAAACATTCAGTACTTC
TRBV28	TRBJ2-7	.	.	CASSLLTVSYEQYF	TGTGCCAGCAGTTTATTAACGGTCTCCTACGAGCAGTACTTC
TRBV7-9	TRBJ2-7	.	TRBD1	CASSSPGGQGVDEQYF	TGTGCCAGCAGCTCACCGGGGGGACAGGGAGTTGACGAGCAGTACTTC
TRBV6-1	TRBJ1-1	.	.	CASRPEGGTEAFF	TGTGCCAGCAGGCCTGAGGGGGGCACTGAAGCTTTCTTT
TRBV6-1	TRBJ2-1	.	.	CASSEFLGVYNEQFF	TGTGCCAGCAGTGAATTCCTAGGTGTATACAATGAGCAGTTCTTC
TRBV6-1	TRBJ2-7	once	.	CASSESGPSYEQYF	TGTGCCAGCAGTGAGTCCGGGCCCTCCTACGAGCAGTACTTC
TRBV5-4	TRBJ2-7	.	TRBD2	CASSRTSGRDEQYF	TGTGCCAGCAGCAGGACTAGCGGGAGGGACGAGCAGTACTTC
TRBV5-6	TRBJ2-7	.	TRBD2	CASSSLAGLSYEQYF	TGTGCCAGCAGCTCCCTAGCGGGACTCTCCTACGAGCAGTACTTC